Here is one TCR beta chain with its context. The data derive from a study of blood T cell repertoires in COVID-19. Study-wide context: Donors in Cohort 3 who had recovered were those with two negative PCRs, healthcare professional clearance, or resolution of their symptoms.

The ends were cut back, 4 bases at V and 0 bases at J, with 16 bases in the middle. This CDR3 region has 16 residues. CDR1 SGDLS and CDR2 YYNGEE come from the germline V gene. Study processing details: Nucleated cell counts were estimated from reference gene primer amplification. Only in-frame clones appear in the TCRdb table, and some are missing; sequencing was by immunoSEQ multiplex PCR. V, J and clone size derive from that table, while D and trimming were established from the DNA sequence. This table has a few hundred thousand clones, 80% to 90% appearing once. The gene calls are TRBV9 and TRBJ1-1; perhaps TRBD1 as D (5 bases). The TCR originated in a man aged 40-50 years in a cohort exposed to, infected with or recovered from COVID-19 (not recorded which). Specimen: PBMCs or T cells enriched from blood (not recorded which). The CDR3 reads CASSPQGSTVNTEAFF. The DNA for the CDR3 is TGTGCCAGCAGCCCCCAGGGATCTACCGTGAACACTGAAGCTTTCTTT.